The 32 T cell receptor beta chains below all came from one sample that was sequenced in a study of CD8 T cells in Susac syndrome. With random hexamers, reverse transcription was performed on about 0.5 to 1 ug of RNA. TCRdb passed the immunoSEQ multiplex PCR reads through MiXCR, listing each CDR3 protein once. The sample holds roughly 140,000 distinct CDR3 sequences, 95% to 96% seen once. Sequencing was done on a sample of CD8+ T cells from PBMCs. The receptor source for this set is a human donor with multiple sclerosis.

The chain's CDR3 is CASSQGQGAYEQYF. DNA for the CDR3: TGTGCCAGCAGCCAAGGACAGGGGGCCTACGAGCAGTACTTC. This chain uses TRBV14 with TRBJ2-7, with 9 bases matching TRBD1. This CDR3 region has 14 residues. Germline CDR1 is SGHDN and CDR2 is FVKESK. The trim removed 1 base at V and 2 bases at J, leaving 0 bases unmatched. Full variable domain (remainder filled in from reference TRBV14 and TRBJ2-7): EAGVTQFPSHSVIEKGQTVTLRCDPISGHDNLYWYRRVMGKEIKFLLHFVKESKQDESGMPNNRFLAERTGGTYSTLKVQPAELEDSGVYFCASSQGQGAYEQYFGPGTRLTVT.

In DNA, the CDR3 is TGTGCCAGCAGTGATACTACCCACGAGCAGTACGTC. As protein: CASSDTTHEQYV. The J gene is TRBJ2-7, the V gene TRBV2; D remains unclear. V was shortened by 3 bases and J by 5 bases, with 8 bases between the two germline ends. This CDR3 spans 12 amino acids. Germline CDR1 and CDR2: SNHLY and FYNNEI.

The rearrangement uses TRBV7-9 and TRBJ2-5; D not certain. The CDR3 runs 13 residues. Germline CDR1 SEHNR, CDR2 FQNEAQ (reference sequence). V dropped 1 base and J dropped 4 bases, with 7 bases sitting between them. The CDR3 DNA sequence: TGTGCCAGCAGCTTAGTTTTACGAGAGACCCAGTACTTC. This gives the protein CASSLVLRETQYF.

The J gene is TRBJ1-6, the V gene TRBV20-1, with D unclear. The germline CDR1 and CDR2 sequences are DFQATT and SNEGSKA (reference sequence). The CDR3 totals 14 residues. The V end was cut by 5 bases, the J end by 15 bases, with 23 bases between. The CDR3 bases are TGCAGTGCTCTATCGGACGGACGGAACGATATCCTCCACTTT. Its protein product is CSALSDGRNDILHF.

V gene TRBV3-1 combines with J gene TRBJ2-3; D possibly matches TRBD1 or TRBD2 (5 bases each). V gave up 4 bases and J gave up 2 bases, with 10 bases separating them. The germline V gene has CDR1 LGHDT and CDR2 YNNKEL (reference sequence). This CDR3 has 14 amino acids. Here the CDR3 reads CASSPLGVTDTQYF. Here the CDR3 DNA reads TGTGCCAGCAGCCCCCTGGGGGTCACAGATACGCAGTATTTT.

J is TRBJ2-5 and V is TRBV7-8; D possibly corresponds to TRBD2 (5 bases). Trimming removed 5 bases from V and 0 bases from J, with 10 bases in between. The germline CDR1 and CDR2 sequences are SGHVS and FQNEAQ. CDR3 length: 14 residues. The chain's CDR3 is CASSQERNQETQYF. In DNA, the CDR3 is TGTGCCAGCAGCCAGGAGCGGAACCAAGAGACCCAGTACTTC.

The chain uses TRBV30 and TRBJ2-1; D ambiguous. The CDR3 has 16 amino acids. Germline CDR1 is GTSNPN and CDR2 is SVGIG (reference sequence). Between the trimmed V and J ends, which lost 3 bases and 1 base, there was a span of 16 bases. CDR3 protein: CAWSHSGFRSYNEQFF. CDR3 nucleotides: TGTGCCTGGAGCCACAGTGGCTTTCGGTCCTACAATGAGCAGTTCTTC.

The chain combines TRBV5-6 with TRBJ2-7; 7 nucleotides match TRBD1. From germline, CDR1 is SGHDT and CDR2 YYEEEE. This CDR3 contains 15 residues. Trimming cost V 4 bases and J 2 bases; bases outside gene matches: 9. This CDR3 reads CASSVRDSFPYEQYV. CDR3 DNA: TGTGCCAGCAGCGTCCGGGACAGCTTCCCCTACGAGCAGTACGTC.

The chain is built from TRBV4-1 and TRBJ2-5; 8 bases fit TRBD2. This CDR3 comprises 17 residues. With V trimmed by 2 bases and J by 4 bases, 12 bases remained unmatched. The germline CDR1 and CDR2 sequences are MGHRA and YSYEKL. For the CDR3, the DNA is TGCGCCAGCAGCCAAAGAGGAAGCGGGGGTGTTTCAGAGACCCAGTACTTC. Translating it yields CASSQRGSGGVSETQYF.

The V gene is TRBV6-5, the J gene TRBJ2-3; D unclear. This CDR3 comprises 14 residues. Trimming cost V 0 bases and J 4 bases, with 8 bases left between them. Germline V gene lookup returns CDR1 MNHEY and CDR2 SVGAGI. In DNA, the CDR3 is TGTGCCAGCAGTTACTCGACGCTGCCAGATACGCAGTATTTT. This gives the protein CASSYSTLPDTQYF.

The chain has TRBV12-3 or TRBV12-4 and TRBJ2-1; perhaps TRBD2 as D (5 bases). The CDR3 extends over 13 amino acids. Trimming took 7 bases from V and 0 from J, leaving 7 bases between them. The CDR3 DNA sequence: TGTGCCAGCACGGAGGACTCCTACAATGAGCAGTTCTTC. Amino acid sequence: CASTEDSYNEQFF.

The chain is built from TRBV29-1 and TRBJ2-1; no reliable D call. This CDR3 is 12 amino acids long. Germline V gene lookup returns CDR1 SQVTM and CDR2 ANQGSEA. The V end lost 7 bases, the J end lost 5 bases, and 12 bases lay between the germline ends. The CDR3 sequence: CSAERLDNEQFF. The CDR3 nucleotides are TGCAGCGCGGAAAGGCTAGACAATGAGCAGTTCTTC.

This clonotype was found once. The gene calls are TRBV7-9 and TRBJ2-5, with TRBD2 as a possible D gene (5 bases). Germline loops: CDR1 SEHNR, CDR2 FQNEAQ (reference sequence). Trimming pared 1 base from V and 4 bases from J, leaving 10 bases between. The CDR3 runs 14 residues. The CDR3 loop is CASSLGGQGETQYF. In nucleotides, the CDR3 is TGTGCCAGCAGCTTAGGAGGGCAAGGAGAGACCCAGTACTTC.

The J gene is TRBJ1-2, the V gene TRBV27; 11 positions agree with TRBD1. In germline, CDR1 is MNHEY, CDR2 SMNVEV (reference sequence). CDR3 size: 16 residues. V gave up 2 bases and J gave up 3 bases; unmatched junction bases: 5. The DNA of the CDR3 is TGTGCCAGCAGTTTAAGGGACAGGGGGTACCACTATGGCTACACCTTC. Translated: CASSLRDRGYHYGYTF.

In its sample, this clonotype was seen once. This chain uses TRBV5-8 with TRBJ2-1, with D tentatively TRBD2 (5 bases). The CDR3 length is 15 residues. The germline CDR1 and CDR2 sequences are SGHTS and YDEGEE. Trimming removed 4 bases from V and 2 bases from J, with 13 bases in between. The CDR3 nucleotides read TGTGCCAGCAGCACGGTTTCCGGGACCTACAATGAGCAGTTCTTC. The encoded protein is CASSTVSGTYNEQFF.

The DNA of the CDR3 is TGTGCCAGCAGTTCCGATCACGAGCAGTACGTC. Translated: CASSSDHEQYV. This rearrangement joins TRBV25-1 to TRBJ2-7; no reliable D call. Germline CDR1 is MGHDK and CDR2 is SYGVNS. V lost 5 bases and J lost 5, with 7 bases in between. The CDR3 consists of 11 residues.

The genes are TRBV30 and TRBJ2-5; maybe TRBD2 (7 bases). V shed 8 bases and J shed 5 bases, with 9 bases lying between them. Germline V gene data show CDR1 as GTSNPN and CDR2 as SVGIG (reference sequence). CDR3 size: 10 residues. The CDR3 nucleotides are TGTGCCAGGGGGGGGGAGACCCAGTACTTC. It encodes CARGGETQYF. The variable domain in full, completed from reference TRBV30 and TRBJ2-5, reads SQTIHQWPATLVQPVGSPLSLECTVEGTSNPNLYWYRQAAGRGLQLLFYSVGIGQISSEVPQNLSASRPQDRQFILSSKKLLLSDSGFYLCARGGETQYFGPGTRLLVL.

The chain employs TRBV7-9 and TRBJ2-1, with 8 bases that match TRBD1. CDR1 is SEHNR and CDR2 is FQNEAQ in the germline V gene (reference sequence). Germline trimming cut 8 bases from V and 9 bases from J; bases unmatched to any gene: 6. The CDR3 has 12 amino acids. The CDR3 nucleotides are TGTGCCAGCCTGCAGGGGGCCGGTGAGCAGTTCTTC. Translated: CASLQGAGEQFF.

The CDR3 DNA reads as TGTGCCAGCAGTCCTCCCTCCTCTTCCTCCTACAATGAGCAGTTCTTC. Encoded protein: CASSPPSSSSYNEQFF. The chain joins TRBV3-1 to TRBJ2-1; D is unclear. The V end was cut by 6 bases, the J end by 0 bases, with 15 bases between. The CDR3 consists of 16 residues. Germline CDR1 reads LGHDT; CDR2 reads YNNKEL (reference sequence).

The chain carries TRBV20-1 and TRBJ2-1; 13 nucleotides line up with TRBD2. Germline CDR1 is DFQATT and CDR2 is SNEGSKA (reference sequence). This CDR3 comprises 17 residues. V shed 4 bases and J 0 bases; nucleotides not matched to a gene: 6. In DNA, the CDR3 is TGCAGTGCTACCGGGACTAGCGGGGCGAGCTCCTACAATGAGCAGTTCTTC. As protein: CSATGTSGASSYNEQFF.

The chain recombines TRBV14 with TRBJ1-2, with a weak D call TRBD1 (5 bases). From germline, CDR1 is SGHDN and CDR2 FVKESK. CDR3 size: 13 residues. With 4 bases removed from V and 4 bases from J, the gap between germline ends came to 10 bases. The CDR3, as DNA: TGTGCCAGCAGCCTAGGGACGGTCTATGGCTACACCTTC. It codes for CASSLGTVYGYTF.

Only one count was recorded for this clonotype. J is TRBJ2-7 and V is TRBV14; TRBD1 matches at 7 bases. V trimming: 2 bases; J trimming: 2 bases; junction bases outside the gene matches: 6. Per germline, CDR1 SGHDN and CDR2 FVKESK. This CDR3 spans 15 amino acids. This CDR3 reads CASSQPIQGPYEQYV. CDR3 bases: TGTGCCAGCAGCCAACCAATACAGGGGCCCTACGAGCAGTACGTC.

The V and J genes are TRBV6-5 and TRBJ2-3; D unresolved. The V end lost 4 bases, the J end lost 1 base, and 9 bases lay between the germline ends. There are 14 residues in the CDR3. Germline V CDR1 and CDR2: MNHEY, SVGAGI. For the CDR3, the DNA is TGTGCCAGCAGTTCATCGGACGGCACAGATACGCAGTATTTT. Amino acid sequence: CASSSSDGTDTQYF.

The chain recombines TRBV30 with TRBJ2-7; the D call may be TRBD1 or TRBD2 (5 bases each). V lost 5 bases and J lost 0, with 11 bases in between. CDR1 and CDR2 (germline): GTSNPN, SVGIG (reference sequence). The CDR3 has 13 residues. The CDR3 spells CAWQGTGSYEQYV. CDR3 DNA: TGTGCCTGGCAAGGGACGGGCTCCTACGAGCAGTACGTC.

The chain couples TRBV24-1 to TRBJ2-1, with D perhaps TRBD1 or TRBD2 (5 bases each). The CDR3 totals 14 residues. Germline CDR1 KGHDR, CDR2 SFDVKD. V was trimmed by 5 bases and J by 3 bases, leaving 10 bases between them. The CDR3 protein is CATSAGRGYNEQFF. In DNA form, the CDR3 reads TGTGCCACCAGTGCGGGACGGGGCTACAATGAGCAGTTCTTC.

The rearrangement uses TRBV25-1 and TRBJ1-1, with D possibly matching TRBD1 (5 bases). Germline CDR1 reads MGHDK; CDR2 reads SYGVNS. CDR3 length: 12 amino acids. The V and J ends lost 8 bases and 3 bases respectively, with 10 bases between them. CDR3 nucleotides: TGTGCCAGCGCGATGGGGGACACTGAAGCTTTCTTT. Amino acid sequence: CASAMGDTEAFF.

This chain links TRBV30 with TRBJ1-1; D call uncertain. Trimming took 5 bases from V and 1 from J, leaving 20 bases between them. CDR1 is GTSNPN, CDR2 SVGIG, per germline (reference sequence). There are 16 residues in the CDR3. In DNA form, the CDR3 reads TGTGCCTGGTCCTGGGCACCTCGTCCCGAGAACACTGAAGCTTTCTTT. It yields the protein CAWSWAPRPENTEAFF.

This CDR3 is CAWTTALVSPLHF. The CDR3 DNA reads TGTGCCTGGACGACAGCTTTGGTGTCACCCCTCCACTTT. The genes are TRBV30 and TRBJ1-6, with D maybe TRBD1 (5 bases). There are 13 residues in the CDR3. Deletions cut 4 bases from V and 10 bases from J, with 14 bases between. CDR1 is GTSNPN, CDR2 SVGIG, per germline (reference sequence).

The chain links TRBV3-1 to TRBJ2-1; TRBD2 is a possible D gene (6 bases). The CDR3 has 14 amino acids. Germline CDR1 reads LGHDT; CDR2 reads YNNKEL (reference sequence). Trimming removed 3 bases at V and 5 bases at J, with 11 bases between. DNA for the CDR3: TGTGCCAGCAGCCAGGGCGGGGCAAACAATGAGCAGTTCTTC. It encodes CASSQGGANNEQFF.

The chain uses TRBV14 and TRBJ2-1; a weak D match, TRBD1 (6 bases). CDR3 length: 16 residues. Looked up from germline, CDR1 is SGHDN and CDR2 is FVKESK. V lost 2 bases and J 8 bases, leaving 19 bases between the germline ends. Here the CDR3 reads CASSQSGTPGDDEQFF. In DNA, the CDR3 is TGTGCCAGCAGCCAATCCGGGACGCCAGGGGACGATGAGCAGTTCTTC.

The chain has TRBV13 and TRBJ2-7; TRBD1 aligns across 9 bases. Germline V CDR1 and CDR2: PRHDT, FYEKMQ (reference sequence). The CDR3 totals 15 residues. Trimming cost V 5 bases and J 2 bases; bases outside gene matches: 7. CDR3 sequence: CASSPGTGRTYEQYF. Here the CDR3 DNA reads TGTGCCAGCAGCCCCGGGACAGGGAGGACCTACGAGCAGTACTTC.

The chain couples TRBV27 to TRBJ2-4; D unresolved. CDR3 size: 15 residues. V lost 2 bases and J lost 3, with 11 bases in between. Germline V gene lookup returns CDR1 MNHEY and CDR2 SMNVEV (reference sequence). The CDR3 loop is CASSLGPGSKNIQYF. DNA for the CDR3: TGTGCCAGCAGTTTAGGGCCCGGCAGCAAAAACATTCAGTACTTC.